One and the same sample provided the 28 T cell receptor beta chains below, sequenced in a study of T-cell memory formation after mild COVID-19. TCRdb re-derived calls from the 5' RACE reads in MiXCR, one entry per CDR3 protein. The sample comprises around 510,000 distinct CDR3 sequences, about 20% of which are singletons, and approximately 8.4% rests with the top ten. Sequenced sample: PBMCs or a T cell subset sorted from them (not recorded which). These TCRs come from an adult woman who had mild COVID-19 (a few samples of this study predate the infection). Cell type and time point are not known.

The sample holds a few counts of this clonotype. The chain is built from TRBV30 and TRBJ2-7; TRBD1 matches 7 bases. The CDR3 extends over 15 amino acids. The ends lost 3 bases at V and 2 bases at J; junction bases unmatched: 10. Germline V CDR1 and CDR2: GTSNPN, SVGIG (reference sequence). CDR3 in DNA: TGTGCCTGGAGGCCCTGGCAGGACAGGCCCTACGAGCAGTACTTC. Its protein is CAWRPWQDRPYEQYF.

J is TRBJ2-1 and V is TRBV14; D not resolved. The CDR3 sequence is 15 residues long. V dropped 5 bases and J dropped 6 bases, with 17 bases sitting between them. Germline-derived CDR1 and CDR2 are SGHDN and FVKESK. The CDR3 bases are TGTGCCAGCAGCAGTACATGGCGCCCGCGCAATGAGCAGTTCTTC. This sequence encodes CASSSTWRPRNEQFF.

The rearrangement links TRBV7-8 to TRBJ1-1, with D possibly matching TRBD1 (5 bases). There are 17 residues in the CDR3. Germline-derived CDR1 and CDR2 are SGHVS and FQNEAQ. V dropped 0 bases and J dropped 0 bases, with 14 bases sitting between them. This CDR3 reads CASSLAPGILMNTEAFF. CDR3 sequence (DNA): TGTGCCAGCAGCTTAGCACCAGGGATTCTAATGAACACTGAAGCTTTCTTT.

The V gene is TRBV6-2 or TRBV6-3, the J gene TRBJ1-2, with 9 bases fitting TRBD1. Germline V gene sequence: CDR1 MNHEY, CDR2 SVGEGT. This CDR3 is built from 15 residues. The ends lost 2 bases at V and 4 bases at J; junction bases unmatched: 5. CDR3 amino acids: CASSYRDRAFYGYTF. CDR3 in DNA: TGTGCCAGCAGTTACCGGGACAGGGCTTTCTATGGCTACACCTTC.

This clonotype was observed a handful of times. This sequence joins TRBV24-1 and TRBJ2-1; 9 nucleotides agree with TRBD2. After removal of 4 bases from V and 8 bases from J, the junction contained 8 bases not matched to a gene. The CDR3 runs to 15 residues. CDR1 KGHDR and CDR2 SFDVKD come from the germline V gene. This CDR3 reads CATSDLQGGGDEQFF. The CDR3 DNA sequence: TGTGCCACCAGTGACCTACAGGGCGGGGGGGATGAGCAGTTCTTC.

This clonotype has a handful of counts. CDR3 amino acids: CASSPIRVTEAFF. Written as DNA, the CDR3 is TGTGCCAGCAGCCCGATCAGGGTCACTGAAGCTTTCTTT. V and J are TRBV7-2 and TRBJ1-1, with D tentatively TRBD1 (5 bases). The germline gives CDR1 SGHTA, CDR2 FQGNSA. This CDR3 is built from 13 residues. V lost 5 bases and J lost 4, with 11 bases in between. The full variable domain, with the rest looked up from reference TRBV7-2 and TRBJ1-1, is GAGVSQSPSNKVTEKGKDVELRCDPISGHTALYWYRQSLGQGLEFLIYFQGNSAPDKSGLPSDRFSAERTGGSVSTLTIQRTQQEDSAVYLCASSPIRVTEAFFGQGTRLTVV.

The chain carries TRBV18 and TRBJ1-3, with TRBD1 matching over 7 bases. Germline V CDR1 and CDR2: KGHSH, LQKENI. Losses at the gene ends were 2 bases for V and 0 bases for J; bases not matched to a gene: 10. The CDR3 has 18 residues. The CDR3 nucleotides read TGTGCCAGCTCACCATCAACAGGGGTTACTAGCTCTGGAAACACCATATATTTT. This sequence encodes CASSPSTGVTSSGNTIYF. The full variable domain, rest sourced from reference TRBV18 and TRBJ1-3, is NAGVMQNPRHLVRRRGQEARLRCSPMKGHSHVYWYRQLPEEGLKFMVYLQKENIIDESGMPKERFSAEFPKEGPSILRIQQVVRGDSAAYFCASSPSTGVTSSGNTIYFGEGSWLTVV.

The chain is built from TRBV5-1 and TRBJ1-4; 8 bases fit TRBD1. There are 15 residues in the CDR3. CDR1 SGHRS and CDR2 YFSETQ come from the germline V gene. V was clipped by 4 bases and J by 6 bases; unmatched bases: 8. CDR3 sequence reads: CASSPTGVGHEKLFF. The CDR3, as DNA: TGCGCCAGCAGCCCGACAGGGGTGGGACATGAAAAACTGTTTTTT.

The table lists this clonotype with a few counts. The CDR3 reads CASSLSPSGEQYF. CDR3 DNA: TGTGCCAGCAGCTTATCGCCTAGCGGGGAGCAGTACTTC. V is TRBV7-3 and J is TRBJ2-7, with TRBD2 matching over 8 bases. J was trimmed by 7 bases and V by 2 bases; bases with no gene match: 4. Germline V lookup: CDR1 SGHTA, CDR2 FQGTGA. There are 13 residues in the CDR3. The whole variable domain, remainder taken from reference TRBV7-3 and TRBJ2-7, is GAGVSQTPSNKVTEKGKYVELRCDPISGHTALYWYRQSLGQGPEFLIYFQGTGAADDSGLPNDRFFAVRPEGSVSTLKIQRTERGDSAVYLCASSLSPSGEQYFGPGTRLTVT.

This chain joins TRBV12-3 or TRBV12-4 and TRBJ2-7, with D maybe TRBD1 (6 bases). V was clipped by 4 bases and J by 0 bases, with 10 bases between them. The CDR3 extends over 14 amino acids. The DNA of the CDR3 is TGTGCCAGCAGTTCCCTGGACAGCTCCTACGAGCAGTACTTC. Translated, it gives CASSSLDSSYEQYF.

This clonotype showed up just a few times. The chain employs TRBV15 and TRBJ2-1; 9 nucleotides match TRBD2. This CDR3 is 16 amino acids long. The V and J ends lost 2 bases and 9 bases, in that order; junction bases with no gene match: 11. Germline assignment: CDR1 LNHNV and CDR2 YYDKDF (reference sequence). Here the CDR3 reads CATSRQLLAGRSEQFF. CDR3 nucleotides: TGTGCCACCAGCAGACAATTGCTAGCGGGGAGGAGTGAGCAGTTCTTC.

The chain uses TRBV18 and TRBJ1-1; D possibly corresponds to TRBD1 (5 bases). The germline V gene encodes CDR1 KGHSH and CDR2 LQKENI. The CDR3 covers 14 residues. Trimming removed 3 bases at V and 0 bases at J, with 8 bases between. The CDR3 DNA reads TGTGCCAGCTCACCCGACAGCATGAACACTGAAGCTTTCTTT. This sequence encodes CASSPDSMNTEAFF. The full variable domain, with the rest looked up from reference TRBV18 and TRBJ1-1, is NAGVMQNPRHLVRRRGQEARLRCSPMKGHSHVYWYRQLPEEGLKFMVYLQKENIIDESGMPKERFSAEFPKEGPSILRIQQVVRGDSAAYFCASSPDSMNTEAFFGQGTRLTVV.

The J gene is TRBJ2-7, the V gene TRBV5-6, with 10 bases fitting TRBD1. CDR1 and CDR2 (germline): SGHDT, YYEEEE. This CDR3 region has 13 residues. Germline trimming cut 5 bases from V and 5 bases from J; bases unmatched to any gene: 4. The CDR3 loop reads CASRWTGGNEQYF. The CDR3, as DNA: TGTGCCAGCAGATGGACAGGGGGGAACGAGCAGTACTTC.

V and J are TRBV18 and TRBJ2-3; 7 bases line up with TRBD1. Unmatched junction bases numbered 4, after V lost 4 bases and J lost 6 bases. This CDR3 spans 13 amino acids. Germline V lookup: CDR1 KGHSH, CDR2 LQKENI. The CDR3: CASSLKQGDTQYF. The CDR3 DNA sequence: TGTGCCAGCTCACTTAAACAGGGGGATACGCAGTATTTT.

This clonotype was seen only a few times. The V call is TRBV5-1, the J call TRBJ2-1, with 7 positions matching TRBD1. This CDR3 region has 14 residues. J gave up 8 bases and V 3 bases, and 8 bases lay outside the gene matches. CDR1 and CDR2 from the germline V gene are SGHRS and YFSETQ. CDR3 amino acids: CASSSGQVNDEQFF. The CDR3 DNA reads as TGCGCCAGCAGCTCAGGACAGGTAAACGATGAGCAGTTCTTC.

The chain has TRBV20-1 and TRBJ2-2, with 9 bases fitting TRBD2. The CDR3 loop spans 14 amino acids. Germline V gene lookup returns CDR1 DFQATT and CDR2 SNEGSKA (reference sequence). The trim removed 2 bases at V and 7 bases at J, leaving 5 bases unmatched. The CDR3 nucleotides read TGCAGTGCTAGAAAAGCGGGGGGCCTCGGGGAGCTGTTTTTT. Translated, it gives CSARKAGGLGELFF.

The chain recombines TRBV6-5 with TRBJ2-7; 11 nucleotides match TRBD2. The junction had 8 bases not matched to a gene; V was cut back by 8 bases and J by 5 bases. The CDR3 covers 14 residues. Germline V gene data show CDR1 as MNHEY and CDR2 as SVGAGI. CDR3: CASGRTSGYHEQYF. The CDR3 DNA follows: TGTGCCAGCGGAAGGACTAGCGGGTACCACGAGCAGTACTTC.

This clonotype was counted between two and nine times. This rearrangement joins TRBV9 to TRBJ2-1, with TRBD1 matching 11 bases. The CDR3 has 16 amino acids. The V gene's germline CDR1 is SGDLS and CDR2 YYNGEE. Germline trimming cut 2 bases from V and 9 bases from J; bases unmatched to any gene: 10. The CDR3 here is CASSVRLGQGASEQFF. In DNA, the CDR3 is TGTGCCAGCAGCGTCCGACTAGGACAGGGGGCATCTGAGCAGTTCTTC.

V and J are TRBV6-6 and TRBJ1-5; D not certain. The CDR3 is 12 amino acids. Deletions cut 7 bases from V and 4 bases from J, with 8 bases between. CDR1 is MNHNY and CDR2 is SVGAGI in the germline V gene (reference sequence). This chain's CDR3 is CASKAPNQPQHF. The CDR3 nucleotides are TGTGCCAGCAAGGCCCCGAATCAGCCCCAGCATTTT.

V usage is TRBV24-1 and J usage is TRBJ2-7, with D perhaps TRBD1 (6 bases). V was clipped by 9 bases and J by 3 bases, with 8 bases between them. This CDR3 is 11 amino acids long. CDR1 KGHDR and CDR2 SFDVKD come from the germline V gene. CDR3 residues: CATEGDYEQYF. CDR3 nucleotides: TGTGCCACCGAGGGGGACTACGAGCAGTACTTC.

This clonotype was detected a few times. The chain couples TRBV4-3 to TRBJ2-7; 14 nucleotides agree with TRBD2. The CDR3 has 16 amino acids. V lost 0 bases and J lost 6; bases outside the gene matches: 4. CDR1 is LGHNA and CDR2 is YSLEER in the germline V gene. CDR3 DNA sequence: TGCGCCAGCAGCCAAGATCCGGGACTAGCGGGAGTCGAGCAGTACTTC. Its translation: CASSQDPGLAGVEQYF.

The gene calls are TRBV12-3 or TRBV12-4 and TRBJ1-1; 8 bases fit TRBD1. There are 12 residues in the CDR3. The ends lost 11 bases at V and 7 bases at J; junction bases unmatched: 9. This CDR3 reads CASSRGQVEAFF. The CDR3 DNA is TGTGCCTCTTCCAGGGGGCAGGTTGAAGCTTTCTTT.

The chain uses TRBV7-6 and TRBJ1-5; D possibly corresponds to TRBD1 (6 bases). This CDR3 region has 14 residues. Germline CDR1 and CDR2: SGHVS and FNYEAQ. Between the trimmed V and J ends, which lost 5 bases and 4 bases, there was a span of 12 bases. The CDR3 protein is CASSPKGGNQPQHF. The CDR3 DNA reads as TGTGCCAGCAGCCCTAAAGGGGGTAATCAGCCCCAGCATTTT.

This clonotype turned up a few times. The chain links TRBV29-1 to TRBJ2-1; 12 bases line up with TRBD2. The CDR3 has 14 amino acids. Germline trimming cut 5 bases from V and 2 bases from J; bases unmatched to any gene: 1. Germline CDR1 and CDR2: SQVTM and ANQGSEA. The CDR3 sequence is CSVLAGGPYNEQFF. The CDR3 DNA reads as TGCAGCGTTCTAGCGGGAGGGCCCTACAATGAGCAGTTCTTC.

This chain uses TRBV5-6 with TRBJ2-2, with TRBD1 identical over 12 bases. Germline assignment: CDR1 SGHDT and CDR2 YYEEEE. J was trimmed by 6 bases and V by 4 bases; bases with no gene match: 7. This CDR3 is built from 16 residues. The CDR3 loop is CASSRRDRGRAGELFF. Here the CDR3 DNA reads TGTGCCAGCAGCCGCCGGGACAGGGGGCGAGCCGGGGAGCTGTTTTTT.

This clonotype turned up a few times. The CDR3 here is CAISVGSVGGLEQFF. CDR3 nucleotide sequence: TGTGCCATCAGTGTTGGCAGTGTCGGAGGACTTGAGCAGTTCTTC. The chain is built from TRBV10-3 and TRBJ2-1, with D maybe TRBD2 (5 bases). Trimming cost V 4 bases and J 9 bases, with 19 bases left between them. The CDR3 is 15 amino acids. Germline CDR1 and CDR2: ENHRY and SYGVKD.

This clonotype was detected many times. The rearrangement joins TRBV19 to TRBJ2-7, with 11 bases identical to TRBD1. CDR1 and CDR2 from the germline V gene are LNHDA and SQIVND (reference sequence). V shed 6 bases and J 3 bases; nucleotides not matched to a gene: 7. The CDR3 has 15 residues. The chain's CDR3 is CASRGLGTGGYEQYF. CDR3 nucleotides: TGTGCCAGTAGGGGACTTGGGACAGGGGGCTACGAGCAGTACTTC.

This clonotype has only a few counts. The junction departs from germline at one end; a sequencing error may be responsible. V and J are TRBV10-2 and TRBJ1-2, with D unresolved. Germline loops: CDR1 WSHSY, CDR2 SAAADI. The CDR3 is made up of 12 amino acids. The CDR3 DNA follows: TGCGCCAGCAGTGAAAGGACGGAGCCCTCAGGCTTC. This translates into CASSERTEPSGF.